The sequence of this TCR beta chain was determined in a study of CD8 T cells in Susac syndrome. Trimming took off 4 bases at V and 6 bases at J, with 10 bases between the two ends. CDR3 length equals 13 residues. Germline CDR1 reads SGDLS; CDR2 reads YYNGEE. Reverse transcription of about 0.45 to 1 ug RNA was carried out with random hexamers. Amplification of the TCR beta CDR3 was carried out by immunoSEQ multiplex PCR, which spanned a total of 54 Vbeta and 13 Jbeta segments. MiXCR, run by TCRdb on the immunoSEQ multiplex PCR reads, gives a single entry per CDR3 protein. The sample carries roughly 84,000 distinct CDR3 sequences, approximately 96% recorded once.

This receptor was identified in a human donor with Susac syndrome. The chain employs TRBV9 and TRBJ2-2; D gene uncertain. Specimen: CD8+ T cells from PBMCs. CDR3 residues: CASSTGIAGELFF. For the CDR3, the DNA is TGTGCCAGCAGCACGGGTATCGCCGGGGAGCTGTTTTTT.